Shown below are 12 T cell receptor beta chains from a single sample sequenced in a study of T cells in Graves' hyperthyroidism and ophthalmopathy. RNA transcripts yielded amplified TCR beta CDR3 regions. In the first-round RT-PCR of the TCR CDR3, the HTBI primer set was used. TCRdb analysed the multiplex PCR reads with MiXCR anew, one entry per CDR3 protein. Here the sample spans about 50,000 distinct CDR3 sequences, roughly 50% being singletons. The sequencing sample was made of blood. These TCRs come from a woman younger than 45 with Graves' ophthalmopathy.

The chain couples TRBV15 to TRBJ2-5, with D maybe TRBD2 (5 bases). Trimming left V 2 bases short and J 6 bases short, with 10 bases between. The germline CDR1 and CDR2 sequences are LNHNV and YYDKDF (reference sequence). CDR3 length equals 13 residues. The CDR3 nucleotides are TGTGCCACCAGCAGACTCAGCGGACAGACCCAGTACTTC. Its translation is CATSRLSGQTQYF. Looking up the rest from reference TRBV15 and TRBJ2-5 gives the full variable domain: DAMVIQNPRYQVTQFGKPVTLSCSQTLNHNVMYWYQQKSSQAPKLLFHYYDKDFNNEADTPDNFQSRRPNTSFCFLDIRSPGLGDTAMYLCATSRLSGQTQYFGPGTRLLVL.

The rearrangement uses TRBV6-5 and TRBJ2-1; TRBD1 or TRBD2 may be the D gene (5 bases each). Trimming stripped 7 bases from V and 5 bases from J, with 15 bases between. Germline values: CDR1 MNHEY, CDR2 SVGAGI. This CDR3 has 14 residues. The CDR3 sequence is CASNTLGTHNEQFF. The CDR3 DNA is TGTGCCAGCAACACCCTGGGGACCCACAATGAGCAGTTCTTC.

This clonotype has ten or more counts. The rearrangement uses TRBV9 and TRBJ2-2; D is unclear. CDR3 size: 13 residues. Germline V gives CDR1 SGDLS, CDR2 YYNGEE. V was shortened by 4 bases and J by 5 bases, with 9 bases between the two germline ends. The CDR3 DNA reads as TGTGCCAGCAGCTTTAGCAGGACCGGGGAGCTGTTTTTT. It yields the protein CASSFSRTGELFF. The full variable domain, in which reference TRBV9 and TRBJ2-2 provide the parts outside the CDR3, is DSGVTQTPKHLITATGQRVTLRCSPRSGDLSVYWYQQSLDQGLQFLIQYYNGEERAKGNILERFSAQQFPDLHSELNLSSLELGDSALYFCASSFSRTGELFFGEGSRLTVL.

This clonotype appeared many times. The rearrangement joins TRBV5-6 to TRBJ1-5, with TRBD1 as a possible D gene (5 bases). The CDR3 loop spans 14 amino acids. V gave up 1 base and J gave up 3 bases, with 8 bases separating them. Germline CDR1 and CDR2: SGHDT and YYEEEE. The DNA of the CDR3 is TGTGCCAGCAGCTTGTGGGGGTACAATCAGCCCCAGCATTTT. Translated: CASSLWGYNQPQHF.

Note on this clonotype: One end of the junction is discordant with germline, which a read error may explain. The chain has TRBV9 and TRBJ2-1; TRBD2 matches at 15 bases. Germline V CDR1 and CDR2: SGDLS, YYNGEE. This CDR3 region has 19 residues. CDR3 DNA sequence: TGTGCCAGCAGCTCTGGGGGGAGGACTAGCGGGAGGGCGGGCGATGAACAGTTCTTC. Residues: CASSSGGRTSGRAGDEQFF.

This clonotype was counted ten times or more. The chain employs TRBV2 and TRBJ2-1; 7 bases line up with TRBD2. CDR3 length: 14 amino acids. V trimming: 6 bases; J trimming: 2 bases; junction bases outside the gene matches: 4. Germline CDR1 reads SNHLY; CDR2 reads FYNNEI. The CDR3 nucleotides read TGTGCCAGCAGGGGGGGGGGGACCTACAATGAGCAGTTCTTC. It yields the protein CASRGGGTYNEQFF.

The J gene is TRBJ2-7, the V gene TRBV6-1; D call uncertain. V lost 6 bases and J lost 6, with 21 bases in between. This CDR3 comprises 15 residues. Germline values: CDR1 MNHNS, CDR2 SASEGT. Written as DNA, the CDR3 is TGTGCCAGCAGCCCCCTATGGTGGGCGACGATCGAGCAGTACTTC. The encoded protein is CASSPLWWATIEQYF.

J is TRBJ1-2 and V is TRBV11-2; D is undetermined. The CDR3 length is 14 residues. V was cut by 0 bases and J by 8 bases, with 13 bases left in between. Germline CDR1 reads SGHAT; CDR2 reads FQNNGV. CDR3 coding DNA: TGTGCCAGCAGCTTAGAGGTACCGCTTAGGGGCTACACCTTC. Translating gives CASSLEVPLRGYTF.

Points on this clonotype: The junction departs from germline at one end; a sequencing error may be responsible. The rearrangement uses TRBV12-3 or TRBV12-4 and TRBJ2-3; D gene unclear. The CDR3 sequence is 14 residues long. The CDR3 sequence: CASSLRALTDTQYF. The CDR3, as DNA: TGCGCCAGCAGTTTAAGGGCCCTAACAGATACGCAGTATTTT.

Many counts were recorded for this clonotype. The junction shows a germline mismatch at one end, possibly a read error. V usage is TRBV29-1 and J usage is TRBJ2-7, with D perhaps TRBD1 (5 bases). Per the germline V gene, CDR1 is SQVTM and CDR2 is ANQGSEA. The CDR3 spans 12 residues. This CDR3 reads CSVSTVSYGQYF. The CDR3 DNA sequence: TGCAGCGTCTCGACAGTCTCCTACGGGCAGTACTTC.

This clonotype was counted between two and nine times. This sequence joins TRBV28 and TRBJ1-5; D perhaps matches TRBD1 (5 bases). Germline lookup yields CDR1 MDHEN and CDR2 SYDVKM. The CDR3 runs to 16 residues. Trimming took off 3 bases at V and 2 bases at J, with 14 bases between the two ends. CDR3 in amino acids: CASSFDYEGGNQPQHF. CDR3 coding DNA: TGTGCCAGCAGTTTTGATTACGAAGGGGGCAATCAGCCCCAGCATTTT.

This clonotype came up many times. The rearrangement joins TRBV7-3 to TRBJ2-1; 10 bases map to TRBD2. Trimming cost V 5 bases and J 5 bases; bases outside gene matches: 6. The CDR3 extends over 15 amino acids. CDR1 and CDR2 from the germline V gene are SGHTA and FQGTGA. CDR3 amino acids: CASSPTSGVNNEQFF. The CDR3 DNA reads as TGTGCCAGCAGCCCCACTAGCGGGGTAAACAATGAGCAGTTCTTC.